The clone carrying this T cell receptor (beta chain) was counted ten times or more. Its antigen remains unidentified. The entry originates in a study of Graves' ophthalmopathy and Graves' hyperthyroidism. General study results and limits: The majority of expanded thyroid clonotypes above 0.001 frequency also occurred in blood.

Diagnoses were established from clinical symptoms, serum thyroxine, TRAb, thyroid ultrasound and orbital computed tomography. Trimming took 0 bases from V and 4 from J; bases not matched to a gene: 10. CDR3 size: 17 residues. Germline CDR1 SQVTM, CDR2 ANQGSEA. Beta-chain TCR CDR3 regions were amplified from RNA transcripts. In the first round, RT-PCR was carried out with HTBI primers, and a multiplex PCR formed the second round. Using its own MiXCR run on the multiplex PCR reads, TCRdb lists one record per CDR3 protein. This table holds hundreds of thousands of distinct CDR3 sequences, 35% to 45% found once.

Sequencing input: peripheral blood. The rearrangement joins TRBV29-1 to TRBJ1-3, with 9 bases that match TRBD1. The receptor was derived from an adult man with Graves' ophthalmopathy. The CDR3 DNA is TGCAGCGTTGAAGATTCTCGGGGACAGGGAAGGGGAAACACCATATATTTT. Protein: CSVEDSRGQGRGNTIYF.